The 8 T cell receptor beta chains reported below all come from one sample, sequenced in a study of vaccination and CD4 T cells after COVID-19. The Oncomine TCR Beta short-read assay was applied to DNA of cultured CD4+ T cells. One entry per CDR3 protein results from TCRdb running MiXCR on the PCR reads. The data hold about 4,500 distinct CDR3 sequences, with roughly three fifths observed a single time. Treatment denoted: approximately 9-day PBMC culture with coronavirus spike peptide pools or control peptides (ViraFEST assay). Samples of CD4+ T cells were obtained from the unexposed donor before the COVID-19 pandemic (2011-2018). The antigens of these receptors remain unknown. What was sequenced was CD4+ T cells from blood, cultured in vitro. The receptors derive from a human donor in good health.

The J gene is TRBJ1-6, the V gene TRBV6-2 or TRBV6-3; 7 nucleotides align to TRBD1. The length of the CDR3 is 15 residues. Trimming removed 8 bases from V and 7 bases from J; junction bases left unmatched: 11. CDR1 is MNHEY, CDR2 SVGEGT, per germline. This chain's CDR3 is CASRNPGTENSPLHF. The CDR3 DNA sequence: TGTGCCAGCCGCAACCCCGGGACAGAAAATTCACCCCTCCACTTT.

This chain connects TRBV20-1 to TRBJ2-1; TRBD2 matches 7 bases. The assigned J gene may be wrong: the sequence end matches TRBJ2-7 better. CDR1 and CDR2 (germline): DFQATT, SNEGSKA (reference sequence). The CDR3 length is 13 residues. The CDR3 is CSARDLAVDEQYF. Written as DNA, the CDR3 is TGCAGTGCTAGAGATCTAGCGGTGGACGAGCAGTACTTC.

This clonotype was found a few times. The V gene is TRBV12-5, the J gene TRBJ2-6, with TRBD1 as a possible D gene (5 bases). This CDR3 has 15 residues. The germline V gene encodes CDR1 LGHNT and CDR2 FRNRAP. V gave up 3 bases and J gave up 4 bases, with 10 bases separating them. CDR3 DNA: TGTGCTAGTGGTTTACCAGGGTCCGGGGCCAACGTCCTGACTTTC. Translating gives CASGLPGSGANVLTF.

CDR3 DNA sequence: TGTGCCAGCAGTCTCAGGGGAACGAACACTGAAGCTTTCTTT. Its translation is CASSLRGTNTEAFF. V gene TRBV6-2 or TRBV6-3 combines with J gene TRBJ1-1; weak D call: TRBD1 (6 bases). V dropped 5 bases and J dropped 1 base, with 11 bases sitting between them. CDR1 and CDR2 (germline): MNHEY, SVGEGT. The CDR3 runs 14 residues.

The chain is built from TRBV4-3 and TRBJ1-2, with D unresolved. This CDR3 region has 11 residues. V was clipped by 1 base and J by 10 bases, with 7 bases between them. CDR1 is LGHNA, CDR2 YSLEER, per germline. This CDR3 reads CASSQALHYTF. CDR3 in DNA: TGCGCCAGCAGCCAAGCCCTCCACTACACCTTC.

The chain employs TRBV7-9 and TRBJ2-7; D might be TRBD1 (5 bases). The CDR3 runs to 13 residues. Germline V gene data show CDR1 as SEHNR and CDR2 as FQNEAQ (reference sequence). V was pared by 1 base and J by 3 bases, with 7 bases between. The CDR3 DNA reads TGTGCCAGCAGCTTAGGACAGTTCTACGAGCAGTACTTC. It specifies CASSLGQFYEQYF.

The chain links TRBV7-9 to TRBJ2-3, with 7 positions matching TRBD1. Germline CDR1 and CDR2: SEHNR and FQNEAQ (reference sequence). Trimming took 1 base from V and 2 from J; bases not matched to a gene: 3. The CDR3 is 15 residues long. The CDR3 DNA reads as TGTGCCAGCAGCTTAGACAGGGGATTCACAGATACGCAGTATTTT. This sequence encodes CASSLDRGFTDTQYF.

The CDR3 region is CASTVLDGNTGELFF. The CDR3 nucleotides are TGTGCCAGCACCGTGTTGGACGGGAACACCGGGGAGCTGTTTTTT. The V call is TRBV7-9, the J call TRBJ2-2; D remains unclear. The CDR3 is 15 residues long. Germline V lookup: CDR1 SEHNR, CDR2 FQNEAQ (reference sequence). Trimming removed 7 bases at V and 1 base at J, with 13 bases between.